A few counts support the clone carrying this TCR beta chain. This entry comes from a study of T cell responses to AZD1222 COVID-19 vaccine. Repertoires were generated with immunoSEQ multiplex PCR, while TCRdb's copy carries only in-frame clones and drops some. This sample carries under 300,000 clones, more than 85% of them seen once, and the ten largest clones take 0.5% to 0.65%. V gave up 2 bases and J gave up 4 bases, with 6 bases separating them. This CDR3 is built from 12 residues. Germline CDR1 is SEHNR and CDR2 is FQNEAQ (reference sequence). The specimen was peripheral blood, collected on day 0 of AZD1222 vaccination. The TCR was taken from an adult in good health. The rearrangement uses TRBV7-9 and TRBJ2-7; no definite D call. This chain's CDR3 is CASSLQAYEQYF. For the CDR3, the DNA is TGTGCCAGCAGCTTACAGGCATACGAGCAGTACTTC.